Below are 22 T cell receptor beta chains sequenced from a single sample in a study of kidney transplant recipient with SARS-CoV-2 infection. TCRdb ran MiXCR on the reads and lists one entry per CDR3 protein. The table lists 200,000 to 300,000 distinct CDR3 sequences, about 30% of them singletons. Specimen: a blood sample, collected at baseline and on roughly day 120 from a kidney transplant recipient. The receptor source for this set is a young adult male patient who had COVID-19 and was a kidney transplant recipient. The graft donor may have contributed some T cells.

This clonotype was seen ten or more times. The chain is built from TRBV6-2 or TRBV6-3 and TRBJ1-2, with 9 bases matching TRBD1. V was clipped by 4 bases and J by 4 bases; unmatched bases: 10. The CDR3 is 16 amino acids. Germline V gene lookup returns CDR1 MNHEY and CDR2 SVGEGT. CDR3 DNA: TGTGCCAGCAGTTTCTCGTCGGGACAGGGCCCCTATGGCTACACCTTC. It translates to CASSFSSGQGPYGYTF.

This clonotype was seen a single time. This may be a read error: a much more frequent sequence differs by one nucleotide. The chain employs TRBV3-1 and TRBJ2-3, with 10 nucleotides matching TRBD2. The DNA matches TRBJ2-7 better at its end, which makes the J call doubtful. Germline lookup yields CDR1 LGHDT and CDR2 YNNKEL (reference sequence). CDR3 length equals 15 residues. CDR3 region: CASSSGLAMSNEQYF. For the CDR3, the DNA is TGTGCCAGCAGCTCGGGACTAGCGATGAGCAATGAGCAGTACTTC.

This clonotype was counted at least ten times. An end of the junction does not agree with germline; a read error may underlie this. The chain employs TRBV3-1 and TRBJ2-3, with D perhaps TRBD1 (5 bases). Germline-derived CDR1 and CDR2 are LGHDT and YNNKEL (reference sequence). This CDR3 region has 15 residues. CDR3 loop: CASSQLGAKTGTQYF. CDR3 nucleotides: TGTGCCAGCAGCCAACTGGGTGCGAAAACAGGTACGCAGTATTTT.

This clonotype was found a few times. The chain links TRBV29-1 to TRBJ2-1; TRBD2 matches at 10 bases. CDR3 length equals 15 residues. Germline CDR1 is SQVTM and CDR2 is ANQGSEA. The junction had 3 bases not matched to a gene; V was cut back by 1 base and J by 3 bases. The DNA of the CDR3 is TGCAGCGTTGAAGCTAGCGGGGGAATCTACAATGAGCAGTTCTTC. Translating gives CSVEASGGIYNEQFF.

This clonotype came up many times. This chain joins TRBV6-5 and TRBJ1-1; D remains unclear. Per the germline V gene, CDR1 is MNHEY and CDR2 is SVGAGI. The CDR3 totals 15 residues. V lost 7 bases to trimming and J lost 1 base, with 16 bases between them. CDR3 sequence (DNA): TGTGCCAGCACCAATCTTTGGGAGGCGAACACTGAAGCTTTCTTT. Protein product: CASTNLWEANTEAFF.

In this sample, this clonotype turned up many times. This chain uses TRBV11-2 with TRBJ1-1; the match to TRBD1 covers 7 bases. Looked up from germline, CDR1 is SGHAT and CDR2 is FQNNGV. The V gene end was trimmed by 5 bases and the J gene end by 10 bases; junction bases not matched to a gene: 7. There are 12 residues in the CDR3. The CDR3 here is CASSLYQGGAFF. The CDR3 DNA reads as TGTGCCAGCAGCCTATACCAGGGGGGAGCTTTCTTT. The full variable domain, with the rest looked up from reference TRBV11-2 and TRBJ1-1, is EAGVAQSPRYKIIEKRQSVAFWCNPISGHATLYWYQQILGQGPKLLIQFQNNGVVDDSQLPKDRFSAERLKGVDSTLKIQPAKLEDSAVYLCASSLYQGGAFFGQGTRLTVV.

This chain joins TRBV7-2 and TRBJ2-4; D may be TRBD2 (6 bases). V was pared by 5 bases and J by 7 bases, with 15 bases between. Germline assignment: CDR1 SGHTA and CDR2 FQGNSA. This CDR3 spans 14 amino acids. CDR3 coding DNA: TGTGCCAGCAGCGCACCTAGGCGGGACAACATTCAGTACTTC. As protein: CASSAPRRDNIQYF.

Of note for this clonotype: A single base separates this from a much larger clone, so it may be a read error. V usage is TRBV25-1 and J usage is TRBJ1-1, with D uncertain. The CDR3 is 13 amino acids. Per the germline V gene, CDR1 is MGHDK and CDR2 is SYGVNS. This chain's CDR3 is CVSSESGNTEAFF. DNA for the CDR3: TGTGTCAGCAGTGAATCTGGGAACACTGAAGCTTTCTTT.

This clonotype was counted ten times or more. The CDR3 DNA reads as TGCGCCAGCAGTGGGACTGGAAGATCGCGAAAGACCTATGGCTACACCTTC. This gives the protein CASSGTGRSRKTYGYTF. The chain uses TRBV10-1 and TRBJ1-2, with D uncertain. The V end lost 4 bases, the J end lost 4 bases, and 22 bases lay between the germline ends. The CDR3 is 17 amino acids. CDR1 WNHNN and CDR2 SYGVQD come from the germline V gene (reference sequence).

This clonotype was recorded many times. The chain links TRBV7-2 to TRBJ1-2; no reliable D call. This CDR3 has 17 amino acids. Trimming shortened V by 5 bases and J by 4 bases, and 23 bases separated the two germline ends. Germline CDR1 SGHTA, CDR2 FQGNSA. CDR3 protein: CASSPGNRDGKTYGYTF. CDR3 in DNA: TGTGCCAGCAGCCCTGGTAACAGAGACGGAAAGACCTATGGCTACACCTTC. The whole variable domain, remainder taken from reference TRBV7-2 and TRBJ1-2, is GAGVSQSPSNKVTEKGKDVELRCDPISGHTALYWYRQSLGQGLEFLIYFQGNSAPDKSGLPSDRFSAERTGGSVSTLTIQRTQQEDSAVYLCASSPGNRDGKTYGYTFGSGTRLTVV.

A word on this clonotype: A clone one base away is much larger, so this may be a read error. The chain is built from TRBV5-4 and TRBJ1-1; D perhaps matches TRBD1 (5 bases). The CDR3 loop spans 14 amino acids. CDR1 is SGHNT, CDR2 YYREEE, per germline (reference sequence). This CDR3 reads CAGSLGQLNTEAFF. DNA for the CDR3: TGTGCCGGCAGCTTGGGGCAGCTGAACACTGAAGCTTTCTTT. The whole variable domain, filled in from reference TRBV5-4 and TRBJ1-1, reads ETGVTQSPTHLIKTRGQQVTLRCSSQSGHNTVSWYQQALGQGPQFIFQYYREEENGRGNFPPRFSGLQFPNYSSELNVNALELDDSALYLCAGSLGQLNTEAFFGQGTRLTVV.

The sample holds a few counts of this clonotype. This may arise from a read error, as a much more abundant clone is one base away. The CDR3: CASGNNTLQGKTYGCTF. CDR3 DNA: TGTGCTAGTGGTAATAATACTTTGCAGGGAAAGACCTATGGCTGCACCTTC. The gene calls are TRBV12-5 and TRBJ1-2, with TRBD1 as a possible D gene (5 bases). Per germline, CDR1 LGHNT and CDR2 FRNRAP. The CDR3 totals 17 residues. Supplemented by reference TRBV12-5 and TRBJ1-2, the full variable domain reads DARVTQTPRHKVTEMGQEVTMRCQPILGHNTVFWYRQTMMQGLELLAYFRNRAPLDDSGMPKDRFSAEMPDATLATLKIQPSEPRDSAVYFCASGNNTLQGKTYGCTFGSGTRLTVV.

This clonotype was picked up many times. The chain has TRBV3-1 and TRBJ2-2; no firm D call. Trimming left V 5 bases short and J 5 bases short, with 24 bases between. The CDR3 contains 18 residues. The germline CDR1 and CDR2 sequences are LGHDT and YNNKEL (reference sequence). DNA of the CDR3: TGTGCCAGCAGCTTGCAGTGTCCCATTTCAGGCTTGACCGGGGAGCTGTTTTTT. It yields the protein CASSLQCPISGLTGELFF.

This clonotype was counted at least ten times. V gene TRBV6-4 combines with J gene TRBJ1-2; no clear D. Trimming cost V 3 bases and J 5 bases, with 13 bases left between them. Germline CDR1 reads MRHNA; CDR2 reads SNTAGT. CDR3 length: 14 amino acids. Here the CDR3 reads CASSDSGRRYGYTF. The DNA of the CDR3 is TGTGCCAGCAGTGATTCCGGCCGGAGATATGGCTACACCTTC.

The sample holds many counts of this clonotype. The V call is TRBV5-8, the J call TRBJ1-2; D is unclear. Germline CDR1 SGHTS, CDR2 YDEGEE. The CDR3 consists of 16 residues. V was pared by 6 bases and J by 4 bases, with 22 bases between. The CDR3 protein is CASNLVHPRKTYGYTF. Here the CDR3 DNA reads TGTGCCAGCAACTTAGTTCATCCACGAAAGACCTATGGCTACACCTTC. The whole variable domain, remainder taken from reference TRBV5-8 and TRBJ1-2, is EAGVTQSPTHLIKTRGQQATLRCSPISGHTSVYWYQQALGLGLQFLLWYDEGEERNRGNFPPRFSGRQFPNYSSELNVNALELEDSALYLCASNLVHPRKTYGYTFGSGTRLTVV.

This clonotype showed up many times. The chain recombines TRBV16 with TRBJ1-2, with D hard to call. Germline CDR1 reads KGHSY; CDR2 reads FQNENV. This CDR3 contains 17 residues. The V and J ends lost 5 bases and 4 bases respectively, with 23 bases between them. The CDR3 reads CASSMRRVVRKTYGYTF. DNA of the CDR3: TGTGCCAGCAGCATGCGCCGGGTCGTTAGAAAGACCTATGGCTACACCTTC.

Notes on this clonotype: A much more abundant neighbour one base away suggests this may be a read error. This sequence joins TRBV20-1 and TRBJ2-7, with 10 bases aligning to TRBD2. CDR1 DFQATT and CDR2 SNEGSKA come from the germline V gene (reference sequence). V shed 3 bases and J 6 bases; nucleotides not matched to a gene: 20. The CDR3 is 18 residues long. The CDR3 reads CSARSSSGSWERVREQYF. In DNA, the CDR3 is TGCAGTGCTAGGAGCTCTAGCGGGAGCTGGGAAAGGGTACGCGAGCAGTACTTC.

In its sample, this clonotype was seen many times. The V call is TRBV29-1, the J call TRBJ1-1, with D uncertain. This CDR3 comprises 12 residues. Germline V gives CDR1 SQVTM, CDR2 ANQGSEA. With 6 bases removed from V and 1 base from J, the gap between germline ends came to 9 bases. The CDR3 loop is CSVGKENTEAFF. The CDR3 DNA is TGCAGCGTGGGGAAGGAGAACACTGAAGCTTTCTTT.

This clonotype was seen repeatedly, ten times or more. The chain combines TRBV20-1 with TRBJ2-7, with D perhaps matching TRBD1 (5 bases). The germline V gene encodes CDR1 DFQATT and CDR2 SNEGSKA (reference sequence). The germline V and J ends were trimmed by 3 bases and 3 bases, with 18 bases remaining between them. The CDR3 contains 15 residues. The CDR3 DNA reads TGCAGTGCTAGGGGTAGTACAGGAAACGGCTACGAGCAGTACTTC. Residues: CSARGSTGNGYEQYF.

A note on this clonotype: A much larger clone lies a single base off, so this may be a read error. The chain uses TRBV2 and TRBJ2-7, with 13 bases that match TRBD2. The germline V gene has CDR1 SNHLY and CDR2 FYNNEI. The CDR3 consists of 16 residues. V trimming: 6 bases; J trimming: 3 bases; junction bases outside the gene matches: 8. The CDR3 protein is CASREGLAGRVYEQYF. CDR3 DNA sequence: TGTGCCAGCAGAGAGGGACTAGCGGGAAGGGTCTACGAGCAGTACTTC. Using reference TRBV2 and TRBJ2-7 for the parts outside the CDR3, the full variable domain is EPEVTQTPSHQVTQMGQEVILRCVPISNHLYFYWYRQILGQKVEFLVSFYNNEISEKSEIFDDQFSVERPDGSNFTLKIRSTKLEDSAMYFCASREGLAGRVYEQYFGPGTRLTVT.

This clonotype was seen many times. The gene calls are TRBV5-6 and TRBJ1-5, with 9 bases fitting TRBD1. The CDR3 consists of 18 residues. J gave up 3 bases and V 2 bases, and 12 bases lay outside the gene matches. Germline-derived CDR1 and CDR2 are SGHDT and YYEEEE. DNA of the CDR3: TGTGCCAGCAGCTTTGGCGTGGGACAGGGAAAATCCAATCAGCCCCAGCATTTT. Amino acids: CASSFGVGQGKSNQPQHF.

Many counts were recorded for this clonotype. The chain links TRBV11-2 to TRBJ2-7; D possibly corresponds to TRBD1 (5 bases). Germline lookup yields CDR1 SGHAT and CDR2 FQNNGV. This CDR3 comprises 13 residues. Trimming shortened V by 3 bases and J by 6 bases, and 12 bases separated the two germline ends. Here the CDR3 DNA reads TGTGCCAGCAGCTTGGGCAGGGTGGCCGAGCAGTACTTC. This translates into CASSLGRVAEQYF.